Listed below are T cell receptor beta chains from one sample, sequenced in a study of T-cell reconstitution after alpha-beta-depleted transplantation in children. TCRdb redid the calling of the PCR reads with MiXCR, one entry per CDR3 protein. Found here are nearly 400,000 distinct CDR3 sequences, roughly 20% of them singletons; the top ten hold approximately 3.9%. The specimen was PBMCs from the stem cell graft donor, collected from the stem cell graft. The receptor set was obtained from a human donor who donated a stem cell graft to a child with acute myeloid leukemia. CDR3s include the opening cysteine and the closing phenylalanine or tryptophan.

TRBV4-1	TRBJ2-2	CAGSGGNTGELFF
TRBV5-1	TRBJ2-7	CASSVGTGALYEQYF
TRBV29-1	TRBJ2-3	CSIAGQDTDTQYF
TRBV20-1	TRBJ2-7	CSARRRGLASNEQYF
TRBV29-1	TRBJ2-7	CSVVGQGIGTYEQYF
TRBV7-2	TRBJ2-2	CASSSVNTGELFF
TRBV12-3/TRBV12-4	TRBJ2-3	CASRGSGITDTQYF
TRBV29-1	TRBJ1-5	CSVVAGAGQPQHF
TRBV20-1	TRBJ1-6	CSARVEGFGSPLHF
TRBV4-2	TRBJ2-5	CASSQDLTIAEYQETQYF
TRBV15	TRBJ2-7	CATSSRRKEEQYF
TRBV28	TRBJ2-7	CASSPPEGAYEQYF
TRBV21-1	TRBJ2-2	CASSTRDTGPFF
TRBV5-1	TRBJ1-2	CASSLVWDREDGYTF
TRBV7-2	TRBJ2-7	CASSRTGGDYEQYF